Listed here are 27 T cell receptor beta chains from one sample, sequenced in a study of T cell responses to AZD1222 COVID-19 vaccine. The protocol was immunoSEQ multiplex PCR, while the TCRdb copy is restricted to in-frame clones and leaves out a portion. This sample carries 60,000 to 100,000 clones, 87% of them seen once, and the ten largest clones take about a quarter. The material sequenced was peripheral blood, taken on day 0 of AZD1222 vaccination. All receptors derive from an adult in good health.

This chain links TRBV9 with TRBJ1-1; 7 bases match TRBD1. From germline, CDR1 is SGDLS and CDR2 YYNGEE. The CDR3 has 13 amino acids. Trimming cost V 7 bases and J 11 bases; bases outside gene matches: 14. CDR3 nucleotides: TGTGCCAGCGGCCAAACCCTTACAGGGGACGCTTTCTTT. Residues: CASGQTLTGDAFF.

V usage is TRBV29-1 and J usage is TRBJ1-4, with a weak D call TRBD1 (6 bases). Germline V gene sequence: CDR1 SQVTM, CDR2 ANQGSEA. The V gene lost 7 bases and the J gene lost 8 bases, with 14 bases spanning the gap. The CDR3 sequence is 12 residues long. CDR3 amino acids: CSAWTAGEKLFF. For the CDR3, the DNA is TGCAGCGCTTGGACAGCCGGGGAAAAACTGTTTTTT. Together with reference TRBV29-1 and TRBJ1-4, the CDR3 gives the full variable domain: SAVISQKPSRDICQRGTSLTIQCQVDSQVTMMFWYRQQPGQSLTLIATANQGSEATYESGFVIDKFPISRPNLTFSTLTVSNMSPEDSSIYLCSAWTAGEKLFFGSGTQLSVL.

This chain joins TRBV18 and TRBJ2-1; D perhaps matches TRBD2 (5 bases). Germline-derived CDR1 and CDR2 are KGHSH and LQKENI. The CDR3 is made up of 17 amino acids. Trimming left V 0 bases short and J 0 bases short, with 12 bases between. CDR3: CASSPPMSGSSYNEQFF. CDR3 nucleotide sequence: TGTGCCAGCTCACCACCGATGAGCGGTAGCTCCTACAATGAGCAGTTCTTC.

This chain connects TRBV12-5 to TRBJ1-1; D may be TRBD1 (6 bases). CDR1 is LGHNT, CDR2 FRNRAP, per germline. V shed 4 bases and J shed 5 bases, with 14 bases lying between them. This CDR3 is built from 14 residues. The CDR3 DNA follows: TGTGCTAGTGGTTCAAAAGGGGGTAGGACTGAAGCTTTCTTT. It encodes CASGSKGGRTEAFF. The variable domain in full, with the rest retrieved from reference TRBV12-5 and TRBJ1-1, is DARVTQTPRHKVTEMGQEVTMRCQPILGHNTVFWYRQTMMQGLELLAYFRNRAPLDDSGMPKDRFSAEMPDATLATLKIQPSEPRDSAVYFCASGSKGGRTEAFFGQGTRLTVV.

This chain links TRBV19 with TRBJ1-1; 10 nucleotides line up with TRBD1. This CDR3 region has 15 residues. V shed 6 bases and J 7 bases; nucleotides not matched to a gene: 11. CDR1 is LNHDA, CDR2 SQIVND, per germline (reference sequence). The CDR3 DNA reads TGTGCCAGTAGATTACGGGGACAGGGGAGTTTTGAAGCTTTCTTT. This gives the protein CASRLRGQGSFEAFF.

This rearrangement joins TRBV2 to TRBJ2-1, with a weak D call TRBD2 (6 bases). Germline V gene lookup returns CDR1 SNHLY and CDR2 FYNNEI. This CDR3 comprises 12 residues. Between the trimmed V and J ends, which lost 4 bases and 9 bases, there was a span of 10 bases. The chain's CDR3 is CASSGDSSEQFF. The CDR3 bases are TGTGCCAGCAGTGGGGACTCCAGTGAGCAGTTCTTC.

This chain connects TRBV25-1 to TRBJ2-7; D perhaps matches TRBD1 (7 bases). The CDR3 spans 14 residues. V was shortened by 0 bases and J by 3 bases, with 9 bases between the two germline ends. CDR1 is MGHDK and CDR2 is SYGVNS in the germline V gene. CDR3 sequence reads: CASSEYRGDYEQYF. The CDR3 nucleotides are TGTGCCAGCAGTGAATACAGGGGGGACTACGAGCAGTACTTC.

V gene TRBV12-3 or TRBV12-4 combines with J gene TRBJ2-7, with D uncertain. V shed 1 base and J shed 9 bases, with 13 bases lying between them. The CDR3 contains 13 residues. CDR3 residues: CASSLVRPYPQYF. CDR3 DNA sequence: TGTGCCAGCAGTTTAGTTAGACCATACCCGCAGTACTTC.

The genes are TRBV11-2 and TRBJ2-3, with TRBD2 as a possible D gene (6 bases). Germline CDR1 and CDR2: SGHAT and FQNNGV. V lost 6 bases to trimming and J lost 9 bases, with 10 bases between them. This CDR3 has 11 residues. CDR3 nucleotide sequence: TGTGCCAGCAGGGTGGAGGGGACGCAGTATTTT. Translating it yields CASRVEGTQYF. The full variable domain, its missing parts supplied by reference TRBV11-2 and TRBJ2-3, is EAGVAQSPRYKIIEKRQSVAFWCNPISGHATLYWYQQILGQGPKLLIQFQNNGVVDDSQLPKDRFSAERLKGVDSTLKIQPAKLEDSAVYLCASRVEGTQYFGPGTRLTVL.

The chain uses TRBV19 and TRBJ2-1, with 9 bases that match TRBD1. The CDR3 is made up of 15 amino acids. CDR1 and CDR2 (germline): LNHDA, SQIVND (reference sequence). V was clipped by 4 bases and J by 8 bases; unmatched bases: 9. DNA for the CDR3: TGTGCCAGTAGTAGTCCTGGGACAGGGAGGGATGAGCAGTTCTTC. Translated: CASSSPGTGRDEQFF.

CDR3 region: CASSLKWREKHKETQYF. The CDR3 DNA reads as TGTGCCAGCAGCTTAAAGTGGCGGGAGAAACACAAAGAGACCCAGTACTTC. The rearrangement uses TRBV11-3 and TRBJ2-5, with 7 bases fitting TRBD2. V trimming: 2 bases; J trimming: 3 bases; junction bases outside the gene matches: 12. CDR1 and CDR2 from the germline V gene are SGHNT and YENEEA. There are 17 residues in the CDR3.

The chain couples TRBV7-2 to TRBJ2-7, with a possible D match to TRBD2 (7 bases). Germline V gene sequence: CDR1 SGHTA, CDR2 FQGNSA. V was cut by 4 bases and J by 3 bases, with 16 bases left in between. This CDR3 comprises 15 residues. The CDR3 reads CASSSVSGTNYEQYF. The DNA of the CDR3 is TGTGCCAGCAGCTCGGTAAGCGGGACAAACTACGAGCAGTACTTC.

A single count supports this clone. The chain's CDR3 is CASSFETNGEQYF. The CDR3 coding sequence is TGTGCCAGCAGTTTCGAGACTAATGGCGAGCAGTACTTC. The V gene is TRBV27, the J gene TRBJ2-7; perhaps TRBD2 as D (5 bases). The CDR3 is made up of 13 amino acids. Germline V gives CDR1 MNHEY, CDR2 SMNVEV (reference sequence). Trimming took off 3 bases at V and 6 bases at J, with 12 bases between the two ends.

V usage is TRBV10-3 and J usage is TRBJ1-5; TRBD1 matches at 7 bases. The V gene end was trimmed by 10 bases and the J gene end by 4 bases; junction bases not matched to a gene: 7. There are 13 residues in the CDR3. CDR1 ENHRY and CDR2 SYGVKD come from the germline V gene. CDR3 region: CATKEQGNQPQHF. The CDR3 nucleotides read TGTGCCACCAAAGAACAGGGGAATCAGCCCCAGCATTTT.

The chain links TRBV19 to TRBJ1-5; D is undetermined. Trimming removed 5 bases at V and 8 bases at J, with 10 bases between. Germline V gives CDR1 LNHDA, CDR2 SQIVND (reference sequence). The CDR3 extends over 12 amino acids. CDR3 residues: CASSFRREPQHF. The CDR3 DNA is TGTGCCAGTAGTTTTCGGCGTGAGCCCCAGCATTTT.

This chain joins TRBV6-5 and TRBJ2-7, with a weak D call TRBD2 (6 bases). This CDR3 has 14 amino acids. The germline V gene encodes CDR1 MNHEY and CDR2 SVGAGI. Trimming removed 5 bases at V and 3 bases at J, with 14 bases between. CDR3 sequence (DNA): TGTGCCAGCAGTACGGCCCGGGGGTTCTACGAGCAGTACTTC. Residues: CASSTARGFYEQYF.

The chain couples TRBV5-1 to TRBJ2-2; D remains ambiguous. Germline V gene lookup returns CDR1 SGHRS and CDR2 YFSETQ. The CDR3 covers 14 residues. V was cut by 4 bases and J by 0 bases, with 7 bases left in between. This CDR3 reads CASSLRSNTGELFF. The CDR3 coding sequence is TGCGCCAGCAGCCTGAGATCGAACACCGGGGAGCTGTTTTTT.

In this sample, this clone turned up once. The chain carries TRBV27 and TRBJ2-1; 7 bases are shared with TRBD2. The V gene end was trimmed by 6 bases and the J gene end by 4 bases; junction bases not matched to a gene: 15. In germline, CDR1 is MNHEY, CDR2 SMNVEV (reference sequence). CDR3 size: 17 residues. In DNA, the CDR3 is TGTGCCAGCAGAAGAGGCGGGGGTTGGGTTGGGTACAATGAGCAGTTCTTC. Its translation is CASRRGGGWVGYNEQFF.

The rearrangement joins TRBV19 to TRBJ2-2; a weak D match, TRBD1 (6 bases). Germline values: CDR1 LNHDA, CDR2 SQIVND (reference sequence). V lost 3 bases and J 5 bases, leaving 13 bases between the germline ends. This CDR3 is 15 amino acids long. In DNA form, the CDR3 reads TGTGCCAGTAGTATTCAGGGGCGGCGAACCGGGGAGCTGTTTTTT. It yields the protein CASSIQGRRTGELFF.

The chain carries TRBV2 and TRBJ2-5, with D possibly being TRBD2 (5 bases). There are 14 residues in the CDR3. Germline-derived CDR1 and CDR2 are SNHLY and FYNNEI. The V gene lost 3 bases and the J gene lost 7 bases, with 15 bases spanning the gap. The CDR3 spells CASSEDSLYGTQYF. For the CDR3, the DNA is TGTGCCAGCAGTGAGGACTCTCTCTACGGGACCCAGTACTTC.

The chain employs TRBV28 and TRBJ2-3, with 11 bases fitting TRBD1. The CDR3 has 16 amino acids. CDR1 and CDR2 from the germline V gene are MDHEN and SYDVKM. The junction had 7 bases not matched to a gene; V was cut back by 5 bases and J by 3 bases. The CDR3 region is CASSLWGQGVTDTQYF. CDR3 bases: TGTGCCAGCAGTCTCTGGGGACAGGGGGTAACAGATACGCAGTATTTT.

V usage is TRBV10-3 and J usage is TRBJ2-2; a weak D match, TRBD1 (6 bases). Germline CDR1 and CDR2: ENHRY and SYGVKD. The CDR3 has 16 residues. Trimming cost V 0 bases and J 8 bases, with 16 bases left between them. CDR3 protein: CAISESALGAEGELFF. The CDR3 DNA sequence: TGTGCCATCAGTGAGTCGGCCCTGGGGGCTGAAGGGGAGCTGTTTTTT.

The chain combines TRBV5-1 with TRBJ2-3; a weak D match, TRBD1 (6 bases). Germline V CDR1 and CDR2: SGHRS, YFSETQ. The CDR3 sequence is 14 residues long. Between the trimmed V and J ends, which lost 4 bases and 0 bases, there was a span of 9 bases. CDR3 bases: TGCGCCAGCAGCGCCGGGACAAGCACAGATACGCAGTATTTT. This translates into CASSAGTSTDTQYF. Variable domain in full (rest from reference TRBV5-1 and TRBJ2-3): KAGVTQTPRYLIKTRGQQVTLSCSPISGHRSVSWYQQTPGQGLQFLFEYFSETQRNKGNFPGRFSGRQFSNSRSEMNVSTLELGDSALYLCASSAGTSTDTQYFGPGTRLTVL.

Comment on this clone: The junction does not match germline at one end; this may be a read error. The J gene is TRBJ2-1, the V gene TRBV19; no clear D. The germline V gene encodes CDR1 LNHDA and CDR2 SQIVND (reference sequence). The CDR3 loop spans 12 amino acids. The CDR3 protein is CASSSRIDEQFF. DNA for the CDR3: TGTGCCAGCAGTAGTAGGATTGATGAGCAGTTCTTC.

The rearrangement joins TRBV18 to TRBJ1-2; possible D gene TRBD1, 5 bases. Germline-derived CDR1 and CDR2 are KGHSH and LQKENI. V was trimmed by 1 base and J by 4 bases, leaving 13 bases between them. The CDR3 has 15 residues. The CDR3 spells CASSPLEGPGYGYTF. As DNA, the CDR3 is TGTGCCAGCTCACCACTGGAGGGGCCCGGCTATGGCTACACCTTC.

The rearrangement links TRBV5-6 to TRBJ2-5; the D is unclear. Per the germline V gene, CDR1 is SGHDT and CDR2 is YYEEEE. V lost 3 bases to trimming and J lost 4 bases, with 10 bases between them. This CDR3 contains 13 residues. The CDR3 DNA reads TGTGCCAGCAGCTGGGAAAGGGCAGAGACCCAGTACTTC. This translates into CASSWERAETQYF.

V and J are TRBV14 and TRBJ1-6; perhaps TRBD1 as D (5 bases). The CDR3 is 14 amino acids. Germline V CDR1 and CDR2: SGHDN, FVKESK. Trimming took 1 base from V and 9 from J, leaving 10 bases between them. The CDR3 sequence: CASSQVGGGSPLHF. The DNA for the CDR3 is TGTGCCAGCAGCCAAGTCGGGGGAGGTTCACCCCTCCACTTT.